Listed below are T cell receptor beta chains from one sample, sequenced in a study of T-cell memory formation after mild COVID-19. TCRdb reanalysed the 5' RACE reads using MiXCR and keeps one entry per CDR3 protein. Of roughly 410,000 distinct CDR3 sequences in the sample, less than 25% were seen once. Sequencing was done on a sample of PBMCs or a T cell subset sorted from them (not recorded which). These receptors were collected from an adult woman who had mild COVID-19 (a few samples of this study predate the infection). Cell type and time point are not known. Each CDR3 is given with its conserved first and last residue. The D gene is left open where the match is weak. Only part of the rows carry a size: once, few, many, or a class if the clone is expanded.

d_gene	v_gene	abundance	j_gene	CDR3nt	CDR3aa
-	TRBV7-2	-	TRBJ2-7	TGTGCCAGCAGCCCCTGGGACACTTGGGGGGACGAGCAGTACTTC	CASSPWDTWGDEQYF
TRBD2	TRBV10-3	many	TRBJ2-7	TGTGCCGCCGGGACTAGAAGATCCTACGAGCAGTACTTC	CAAGTRRSYEQYF
-	TRBV7-9	-	TRBJ2-2	TGTGCCAGCAGCTTAGTGGCCTACACCGGGGAGCTGTTTTTT	CASSLVAYTGELFF
TRBD2	TRBV5-5	-	TRBJ2-7	TGTGCCAGCAGCGCGGCTGGGGGGGACTACGAGCAGTACTTC	CASSAAGGDYEQYF
TRBD1	TRBV7-2	-	TRBJ2-7	TGTGCCAGCGCGGGTCCCCAGACAGGGAGCTCCTACGAGCAGTACTTC	CASAGPQTGSSYEQYF
TRBD2	TRBV27	few	TRBJ2-1	TGTGCCAGCAGTTCGGGGGGTATGTGGTTCTTC	CASSSGGMWFF
-	TRBV5-6	few	TRBJ2-1	TGTGCCAGCAGCACGGGACTCAGGGCTGAGCAGTTCTTC	CASSTGLRAEQFF
TRBD1	TRBV5-1	-	TRBJ1-4	TGCGCCAGCAGCGCTACAGGGGGTGATTACGAAAAACTGTTTTTT	CASSATGGDYEKLFF
-	TRBV12-3/TRBV12-4	-	TRBJ1-2	TGTGCCAGCAGTTCTTCCCGATATGGCTACACCTTC	CASSSSRYGYTF
TRBD1	TRBV20-1	few	TRBJ1-2	TGCAGTGCCCCCGGGACAGGAAGTTCTGGCTACACCTTC	CSAPGTGSSGYTF
TRBD1	TRBV20-1	few	TRBJ1-5	TGCAGTGCTACACTTACGGGGCAGGGGGCGTATAGCAATCAGCCCCAGCATTTT	CSATLTGQGAYSNQPQHF
-	TRBV7-9	-	TRBJ2-2	TGTGCCAGCAGCTCTGCCAGGGGAGTCAGCGGGGAGCTGTTTTTT	CASSSARGVSGELFF
-	TRBV27	many	TRBJ1-5	TGTGCCAGCAGTCCGGGGTCGGGGGGCAATCAGCCCCAGCATTTT	CASSPGSGGNQPQHF
TRBD1	TRBV24-1	-	TRBJ2-2	TGTGCCACCAGTCCGAGACAGGGAGTCAACACCGGGGAGCTGTTTTTT	CATSPRQGVNTGELFF
TRBD1	TRBV12-3/TRBV12-4	-	TRBJ2-7	TGTGCCAGCAGTGCTCGACAGGGGAGCTCCTACGAGCAGTACTTC	CASSARQGSSYEQYF
TRBD2	TRBV5-1	-	TRBJ2-7	TGCGCCAGCAGCTTTAAGCGGGGGATCCCCTACGAGCAGTACTTC	CASSFKRGIPYEQYF
-	TRBV7-9	-	TRBJ2-1	TGTGCCAGCAGCAACGAGAGGGAGTATGAGCAGTTCTTC	CASSNEREYEQFF
TRBD2	TRBV11-2	few	TRBJ2-1	TGTGCCAGCAGCTTTACAGCGGGAGACAATGAGCAGTTCTTC	CASSFTAGDNEQFF
-	TRBV6-5	few	TRBJ1-2	TGTGCCAGCACCTCTAACCGGGGAAGATATGGCTACACCTTC	CASTSNRGRYGYTF
TRBD2	TRBV29-1	-	TRBJ2-3	TGCAGCGTCAACGTAGCGGGAGTTCTGACAGATACGCAGTATTTT	CSVNVAGVLTDTQYF
-	TRBV2	-	TRBJ2-3	TGTGCCAGCCTTCGGGTCCCGGGGCCAGATACGCAGTATTTT	CASLRVPGPDTQYF
TRBD2	TRBV4-1	-	TRBJ2-3	TGCGCCAGCAGCCAAGAAGTCGGGAGGGCCTCAGATACGCAGTATTTT	CASSQEVGRASDTQYF
-	TRBV7-9	-	TRBJ1-1	TGTGCCAGCAGCCCCCACGGGCAGCTGAACACTGAAGCTTTCTTT	CASSPHGQLNTEAFF
-	TRBV7-8	few	TRBJ1-1	TGTGCCAGCAGCTTTATCCGGGACACTGAAGCTTTCTTT	CASSFIRDTEAFF
-	TRBV6-6	-	TRBJ1-5	TGTGCCAGCAGTTACGTGGACGGTAGCAATCAGCCCCAGCATTTT	CASSYVDGSNQPQHF
TRBD2	TRBV4-2	few	TRBJ2-2	TGTGCCAGCAGCCCACCCAGGGCTAGCGGGCGGGGGGGGGAGCTGTTTTTT	CASSPPRASGRGGELFF
-	TRBV12-5	-	TRBJ1-1	TGTGCTAGTGGATCTGGAGCCCCCGACACTGAAGCTTTCTTT	CASGSGAPDTEAFF
-	TRBV9	few	TRBJ2-1	TGTGCCAGCAGCGTAGGTCAGATCGGCAATGAGCAGTTCTTC	CASSVGQIGNEQFF
-	TRBV12-3/TRBV12-4	many	TRBJ1-3	TGTGCCAGTGGCGTGTGGGGGCTTGGAAACACCATATATTTT	CASGVWGLGNTIYF
TRBD1	TRBV25-1	few	TRBJ2-3	TGTGCCAGCAGTGAATACGAGACAGGGGTCACAGATACGCAGTATTTT	CASSEYETGVTDTQYF
TRBD2	TRBV7-2	-	TRBJ2-1	TGTGCCAGCAGCTCCCAAGCGGGACTTCTTAATGAGCAGTTCTTC	CASSSQAGLLNEQFF
-	TRBV4-3	few	TRBJ2-7	TGCGCCAGCAGCCAAGACCGGACAGTATCAGGCAACGAGCAGTACTTC	CASSQDRTVSGNEQYF
-	TRBV7-9	-	TRBJ2-1	TGTGCCAGCAGCCCCCAGACAGCGAATGAGCAGTTCTTC	CASSPQTANEQFF
-	TRBV7-2	-	TRBJ2-5	TGTGCCAGCAGCTTGGACGGATACCAAGAGACCCAGTACTTC	CASSLDGYQETQYF
TRBD1	TRBV6-5	-	TRBJ2-7	TGTGCCAGCAGTTATGAGTACGGACAGGCGAACGAGCAGTACTTC	CASSYEYGQANEQYF
-	TRBV5-4	-	TRBJ2-5	TGTGCCAGCAGCCACCGGGATCAAGAGACCCAGTACTTC	CASSHRDQETQYF
-	TRBV27	few	TRBJ2-5	TGTGCCAGCAGTTTACCCCGTACAGGGCCAGAGACCCAGTACTTC	CASSLPRTGPETQYF
-	TRBV5-4	few	TRBJ1-5	TGTGCCAGCAGCATCACAGGTTTAAATCAGCCCCAGCATTTT	CASSITGLNQPQHF
TRBD2	TRBV12-3/TRBV12-4	-	TRBJ2-7	TGTGCCAGTGCCTATTCCCTAGCGGACGAGCAGTACTTC	CASAYSLADEQYF
-	TRBV29-1	-	TRBJ1-1	TGCAGCGTTGATTCCTGGCGGGAACAGGGTCACACTGAAGCTTTCTTT	CSVDSWREQGHTEAFF
TRBD1	TRBV6-5	-	TRBJ1-2	TGTGCCAGCACCCCCCTGGCAGGGGGCCTCATCTATGGCTACACCTTC	CASTPLAGGLIYGYTF
TRBD1	TRBV12-3/TRBV12-4	-	TRBJ1-1	TGTGCCAGCAGTCCGGGACAGGGGTTTCCGGACACTGAAGCTTTCTTT	CASSPGQGFPDTEAFF
-	TRBV24-1	few	TRBJ1-4	TGTGCCACCAGTGATGGAGGGGTATTTGGCGAAAAACTGTTTTTT	CATSDGGVFGEKLFF
-	TRBV5-5	few	TRBJ2-2	TGTGCCAGCCGTATTCTCGGGCAAAACACCGGGGAGCTGTTTTTT	CASRILGQNTGELFF
TRBD2	TRBV5-1	-	TRBJ2-3	TGCGCCAGCAGCCTGGGGAGCGGGAGCTCTAGCACAGATACGCAGTATTTT	CASSLGSGSSSTDTQYF
-	TRBV6-5	few	TRBJ2-7	TGTGCCAGCGCCCGCGGGGGCCAGTCCTACGAGCAGTACTTC	CASARGGQSYEQYF
TRBD1	TRBV12-3/TRBV12-4	-	TRBJ1-2	TGTGCCTGCCGGGGGACAGCTAACTATGGCTACACCTTC	CACRGTANYGYTF
TRBD1	TRBV20-1	few	TRBJ2-7	TGCAGTGCTAGACCGGGACAGGGGATTTACGAGCAGTACTTC	CSARPGQGIYEQYF
-	TRBV12-3/TRBV12-4	-	TRBJ2-7	TGTGCCAGCAGTTCCGACCGATTAGGGGTTTCCCCACCCTACGAGCAGTACTTC	CASSSDRLGVSPPYEQYF
TRBD2	TRBV10-3	few	TRBJ2-3	TGTGCCATCAGAGGGACTAGCCGACGCACAGATACGCAGTATTTT	CAIRGTSRRTDTQYF
TRBD1	TRBV29-1	-	TRBJ2-1	TGCAGCGTGTACAGGGGGAATGAGCAGTTCTTC	CSVYRGNEQFF
-	TRBV18	few	TRBJ1-1	TGTGCCAGCTCACCAGAACGATTGAAGACTGAAGCTTTCTTT	CASSPERLKTEAFF
TRBD2	TRBV15	few	TRBJ2-3	TGTGCCACCAGCAGAGATCCGGGGGGAGGGCCCGCAGATACGCAGTATTTT	CATSRDPGGGPADTQYF
-	TRBV19	-	TRBJ2-1	TGTGCCAGTAGTATAGATCCCCCCGGAAGCTCCTACAATGAGCAGTTCTTC	CASSIDPPGSSYNEQFF
-	TRBV12-3/TRBV12-4	-	TRBJ1-3	TGTGCCAGCAAGAACCGGACCTTGAACACCATATATTTT	CASKNRTLNTIYF
TRBD2	TRBV7-6	-	TRBJ2-1	TGTGCCAGCAGTGGGGGGACTAGCGGGCCCTACAATGAGCAGTTCTTC	CASSGGTSGPYNEQFF
-	TRBV30	few	TRBJ1-2	TGTGCCTGGAGTCGGGACCTTGGCTACACCTTC	CAWSRDLGYTF
TRBD1	TRBV12-3/TRBV12-4	-	TRBJ1-4	TGTGCCAGCAGTTTAGCGCTGGGACAGGGACGGGAAAAACTGTTTTTT	CASSLALGQGREKLFF
TRBD1	TRBV29-1	-	TRBJ1-2	TGCAGCGTTCGACAGGGGGTGGGCTACACCTTC	CSVRQGVGYTF